This note documents a single TCR beta chain sequence. The study ran its PCR with 60 Vbeta and 13 Jbeta primers. The table came from immunoSEQ multiplex PCR; TCRdb's copy has only in-frame clones and leaves some out. The sample lists some 190,000 clones, 80% occurring once. The data originate from a study of cytomegalovirus exposure and HLA in healthy donors. The sequenced sample was PBMCs. This sequence originates from a woman in her 30s in good health and CMV-seronegative.

As DNA, the CDR3 is TGTGCCTGGTCGGGACAGGGGGTTCAATGGGGCTACACCTTC. Translating it yields CAWSGQGVQWGYTF. The V call is TRBV30, the J call TRBJ1-2; 11 nucleotides agree with TRBD1. This CDR3 spans 14 amino acids. Germline CDR1 and CDR2: GTSNPN and SVGIG (reference sequence). J lost 8 bases, V lost 5 bases, and 10 bases had no gene match.